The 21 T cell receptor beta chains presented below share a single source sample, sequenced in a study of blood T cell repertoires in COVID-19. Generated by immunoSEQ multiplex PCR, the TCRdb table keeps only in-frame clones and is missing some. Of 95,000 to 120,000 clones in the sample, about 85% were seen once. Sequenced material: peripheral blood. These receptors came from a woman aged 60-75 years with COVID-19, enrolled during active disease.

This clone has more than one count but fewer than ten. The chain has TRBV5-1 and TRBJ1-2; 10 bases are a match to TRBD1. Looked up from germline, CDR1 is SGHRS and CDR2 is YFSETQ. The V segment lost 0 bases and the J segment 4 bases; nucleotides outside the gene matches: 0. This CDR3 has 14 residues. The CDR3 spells CASSLGTGGYGYTF. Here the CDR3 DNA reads TGCGCCAGCAGCTTGGGGACAGGGGGCTATGGCTACACCTTC. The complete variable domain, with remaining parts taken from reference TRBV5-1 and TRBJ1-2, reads KAGVTQTPRYLIKTRGQQVTLSCSPISGHRSVSWYQQTPGQGLQFLFEYFSETQRNKGNFPGRFSGRQFSNSRSEMNVSTLELGDSALYLCASSLGTGGYGYTFGSGTRLTVV.

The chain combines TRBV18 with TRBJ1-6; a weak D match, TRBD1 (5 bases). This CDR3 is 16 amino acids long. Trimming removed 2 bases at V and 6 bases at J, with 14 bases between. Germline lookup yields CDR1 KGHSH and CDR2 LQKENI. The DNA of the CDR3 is TGTGCCAGCTCACCAGACTTAGACAGTTCTAATTCACCCCTCCACTTT. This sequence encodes CASSPDLDSSNSPLHF.

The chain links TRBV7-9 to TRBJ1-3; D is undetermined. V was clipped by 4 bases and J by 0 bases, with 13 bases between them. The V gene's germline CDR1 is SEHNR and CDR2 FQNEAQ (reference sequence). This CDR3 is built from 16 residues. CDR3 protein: CASSSSGMYSGNTIYF. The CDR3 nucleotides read TGTGCCAGCAGCTCCTCCGGGATGTACTCTGGAAACACCATATATTTT.

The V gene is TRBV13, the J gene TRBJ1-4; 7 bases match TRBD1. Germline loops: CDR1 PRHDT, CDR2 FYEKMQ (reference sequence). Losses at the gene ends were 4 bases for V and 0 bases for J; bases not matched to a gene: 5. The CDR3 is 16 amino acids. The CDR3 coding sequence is TGTGCCAGCAGCTACAGGGGTCTCGCAACTAATGAAAAACTGTTTTTT. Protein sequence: CASSYRGLATNEKLFF.

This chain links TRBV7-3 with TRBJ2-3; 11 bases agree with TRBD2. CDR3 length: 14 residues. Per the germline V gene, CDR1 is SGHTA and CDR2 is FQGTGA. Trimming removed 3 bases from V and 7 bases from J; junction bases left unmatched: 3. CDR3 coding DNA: TGTGCCAGCAGCTTGGGACTAGCGGCTTATACGCAGTATTTT. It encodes CASSLGLAAYTQYF.

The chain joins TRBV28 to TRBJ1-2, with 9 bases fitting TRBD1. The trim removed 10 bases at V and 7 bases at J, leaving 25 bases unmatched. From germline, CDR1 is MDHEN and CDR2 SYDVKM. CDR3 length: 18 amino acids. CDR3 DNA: TGTGCCACCCGCCCGGGTGGATCGGGACAGGGCCTTTGGGGTGGCTACACCTTC. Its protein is CATRPGGSGQGLWGGYTF.

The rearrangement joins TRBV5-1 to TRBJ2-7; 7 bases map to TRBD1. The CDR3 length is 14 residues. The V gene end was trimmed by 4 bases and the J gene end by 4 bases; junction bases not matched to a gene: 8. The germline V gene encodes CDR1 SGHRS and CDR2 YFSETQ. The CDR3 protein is CASSVGTAQYEQYF. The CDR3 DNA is TGCGCCAGCAGCGTCGGGACAGCCCAATACGAGCAGTACTTC.

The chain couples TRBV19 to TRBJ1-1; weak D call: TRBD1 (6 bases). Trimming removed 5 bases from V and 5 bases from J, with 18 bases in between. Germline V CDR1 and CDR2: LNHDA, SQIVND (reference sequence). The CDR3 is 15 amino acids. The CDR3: CASSLISGTPTEAFF. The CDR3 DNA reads TGTGCCAGTAGTCTCATCTCAGGGACACCAACTGAAGCTTTCTTT.

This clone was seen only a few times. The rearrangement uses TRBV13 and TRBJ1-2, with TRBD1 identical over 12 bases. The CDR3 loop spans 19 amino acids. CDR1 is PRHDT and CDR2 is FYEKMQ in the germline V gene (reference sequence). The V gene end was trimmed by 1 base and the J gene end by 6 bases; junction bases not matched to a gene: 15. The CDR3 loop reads CASSLDWGGDRGLRNGYTF. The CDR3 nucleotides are TGTGCCAGCAGCTTAGATTGGGGCGGGGACAGGGGGCTTCGGAATGGCTACACCTTC.

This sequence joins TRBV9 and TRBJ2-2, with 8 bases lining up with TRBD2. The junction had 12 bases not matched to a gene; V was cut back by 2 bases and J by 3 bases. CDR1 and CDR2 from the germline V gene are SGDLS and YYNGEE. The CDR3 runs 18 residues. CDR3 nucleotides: TGTGCCAGCAGCGTCAAGAGCGGGGGCCCTCCGGACACCGGGGAGCTGTTTTTT. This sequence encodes CASSVKSGGPPDTGELFF.

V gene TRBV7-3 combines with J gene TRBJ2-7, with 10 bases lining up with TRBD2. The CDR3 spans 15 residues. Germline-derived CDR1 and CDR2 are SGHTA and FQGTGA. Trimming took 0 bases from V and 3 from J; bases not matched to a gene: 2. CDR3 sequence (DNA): TGTGCCAGCAGCTTAACTAGCGGGGGGCACTACGAGCAGTACTTC. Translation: CASSLTSGGHYEQYF.

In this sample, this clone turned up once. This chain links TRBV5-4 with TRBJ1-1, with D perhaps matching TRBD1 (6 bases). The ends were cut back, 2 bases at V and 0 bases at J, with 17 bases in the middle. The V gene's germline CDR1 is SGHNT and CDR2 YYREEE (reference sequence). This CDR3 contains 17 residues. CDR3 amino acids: CASSLKGQTRMNTEAFF. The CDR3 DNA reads TGTGCCAGCAGCTTAAAAGGACAGACCCGTATGAACACTGAAGCTTTCTTT.

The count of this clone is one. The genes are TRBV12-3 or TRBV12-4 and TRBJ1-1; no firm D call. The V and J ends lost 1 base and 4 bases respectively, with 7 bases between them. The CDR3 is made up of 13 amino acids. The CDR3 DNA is TGTGCCAGCAGTTTAGGTCTGGCCACTGAAGCTTTCTTT. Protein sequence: CASSLGLATEAFF.

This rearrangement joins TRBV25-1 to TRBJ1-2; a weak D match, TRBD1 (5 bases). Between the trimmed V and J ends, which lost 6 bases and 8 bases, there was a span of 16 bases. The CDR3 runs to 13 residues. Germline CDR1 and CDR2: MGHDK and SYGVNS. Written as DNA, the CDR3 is TGTGCCAGCAGACGTATAGGGGAAAGCGGCTACACCTTC. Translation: CASRRIGESGYTF.

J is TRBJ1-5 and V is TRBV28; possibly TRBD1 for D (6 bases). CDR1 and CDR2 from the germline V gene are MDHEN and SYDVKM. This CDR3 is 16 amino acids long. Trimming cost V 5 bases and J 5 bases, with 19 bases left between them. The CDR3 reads CASSPFLGTLDQPQHF. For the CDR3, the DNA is TGTGCCAGCAGTCCCTTTCTAGGGACACTAGATCAGCCCCAGCATTTT.

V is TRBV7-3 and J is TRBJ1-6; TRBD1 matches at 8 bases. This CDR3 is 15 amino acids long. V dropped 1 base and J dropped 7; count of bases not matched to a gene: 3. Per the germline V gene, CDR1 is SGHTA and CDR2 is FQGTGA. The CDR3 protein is CASSLSRTGNSPLHF. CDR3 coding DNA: TGTGCCAGCAGCTTAAGCCGGACAGGGAATTCACCCCTCCACTTT.

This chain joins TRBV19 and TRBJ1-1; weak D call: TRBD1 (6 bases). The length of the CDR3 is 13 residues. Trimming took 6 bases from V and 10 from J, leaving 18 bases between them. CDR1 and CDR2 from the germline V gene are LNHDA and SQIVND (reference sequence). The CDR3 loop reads CASSPLQGLGAFF. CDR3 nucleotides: TGTGCCAGTAGCCCTCTCCAGGGGCTCGGAGCTTTCTTT.

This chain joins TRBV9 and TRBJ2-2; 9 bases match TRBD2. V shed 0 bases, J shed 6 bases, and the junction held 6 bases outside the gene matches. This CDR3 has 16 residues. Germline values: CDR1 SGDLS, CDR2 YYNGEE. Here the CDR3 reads CASSVAGGGVPGELFF. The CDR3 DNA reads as TGTGCCAGCAGCGTAGCAGGCGGGGGGGTACCCGGGGAGCTGTTTTTT.

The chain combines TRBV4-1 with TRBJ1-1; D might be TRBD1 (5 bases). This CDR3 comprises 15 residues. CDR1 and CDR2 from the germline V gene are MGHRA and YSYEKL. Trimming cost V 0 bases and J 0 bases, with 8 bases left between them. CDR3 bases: TGCGCCAGCAGCCAAGATCAGGGATTGAACACTGAAGCTTTCTTT. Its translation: CASSQDQGLNTEAFF.

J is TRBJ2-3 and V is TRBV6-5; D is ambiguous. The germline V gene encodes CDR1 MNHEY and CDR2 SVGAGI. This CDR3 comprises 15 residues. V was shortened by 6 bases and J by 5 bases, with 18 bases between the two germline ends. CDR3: CASSPSAGPGDTQYF. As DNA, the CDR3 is TGTGCCAGCAGCCCCTCCGCAGGTCCAGGAGATACGCAGTATTTT.

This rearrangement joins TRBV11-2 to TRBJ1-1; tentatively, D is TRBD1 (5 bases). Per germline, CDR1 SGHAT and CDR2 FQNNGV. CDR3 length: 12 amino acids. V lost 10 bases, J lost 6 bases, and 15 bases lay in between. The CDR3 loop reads CAKLMGGAEAFF. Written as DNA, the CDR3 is TGTGCCAAACTTATGGGGGGAGCTGAAGCTTTCTTT.